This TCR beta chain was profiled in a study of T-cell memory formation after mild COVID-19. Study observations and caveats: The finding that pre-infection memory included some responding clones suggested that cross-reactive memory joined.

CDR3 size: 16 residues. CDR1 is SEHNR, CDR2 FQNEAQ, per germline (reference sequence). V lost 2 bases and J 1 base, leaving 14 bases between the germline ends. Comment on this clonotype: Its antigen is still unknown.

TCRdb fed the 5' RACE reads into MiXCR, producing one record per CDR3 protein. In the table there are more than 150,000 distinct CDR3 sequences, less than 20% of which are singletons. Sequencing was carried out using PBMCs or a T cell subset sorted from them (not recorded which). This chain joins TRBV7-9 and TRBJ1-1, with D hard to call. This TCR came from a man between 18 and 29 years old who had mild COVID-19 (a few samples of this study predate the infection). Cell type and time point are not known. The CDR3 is CASSLSPANWNTEAFF. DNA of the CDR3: TGTGCCAGCAGCTTATCACCCGCGAACTGGAACACTGAAGCTTTCTTT.